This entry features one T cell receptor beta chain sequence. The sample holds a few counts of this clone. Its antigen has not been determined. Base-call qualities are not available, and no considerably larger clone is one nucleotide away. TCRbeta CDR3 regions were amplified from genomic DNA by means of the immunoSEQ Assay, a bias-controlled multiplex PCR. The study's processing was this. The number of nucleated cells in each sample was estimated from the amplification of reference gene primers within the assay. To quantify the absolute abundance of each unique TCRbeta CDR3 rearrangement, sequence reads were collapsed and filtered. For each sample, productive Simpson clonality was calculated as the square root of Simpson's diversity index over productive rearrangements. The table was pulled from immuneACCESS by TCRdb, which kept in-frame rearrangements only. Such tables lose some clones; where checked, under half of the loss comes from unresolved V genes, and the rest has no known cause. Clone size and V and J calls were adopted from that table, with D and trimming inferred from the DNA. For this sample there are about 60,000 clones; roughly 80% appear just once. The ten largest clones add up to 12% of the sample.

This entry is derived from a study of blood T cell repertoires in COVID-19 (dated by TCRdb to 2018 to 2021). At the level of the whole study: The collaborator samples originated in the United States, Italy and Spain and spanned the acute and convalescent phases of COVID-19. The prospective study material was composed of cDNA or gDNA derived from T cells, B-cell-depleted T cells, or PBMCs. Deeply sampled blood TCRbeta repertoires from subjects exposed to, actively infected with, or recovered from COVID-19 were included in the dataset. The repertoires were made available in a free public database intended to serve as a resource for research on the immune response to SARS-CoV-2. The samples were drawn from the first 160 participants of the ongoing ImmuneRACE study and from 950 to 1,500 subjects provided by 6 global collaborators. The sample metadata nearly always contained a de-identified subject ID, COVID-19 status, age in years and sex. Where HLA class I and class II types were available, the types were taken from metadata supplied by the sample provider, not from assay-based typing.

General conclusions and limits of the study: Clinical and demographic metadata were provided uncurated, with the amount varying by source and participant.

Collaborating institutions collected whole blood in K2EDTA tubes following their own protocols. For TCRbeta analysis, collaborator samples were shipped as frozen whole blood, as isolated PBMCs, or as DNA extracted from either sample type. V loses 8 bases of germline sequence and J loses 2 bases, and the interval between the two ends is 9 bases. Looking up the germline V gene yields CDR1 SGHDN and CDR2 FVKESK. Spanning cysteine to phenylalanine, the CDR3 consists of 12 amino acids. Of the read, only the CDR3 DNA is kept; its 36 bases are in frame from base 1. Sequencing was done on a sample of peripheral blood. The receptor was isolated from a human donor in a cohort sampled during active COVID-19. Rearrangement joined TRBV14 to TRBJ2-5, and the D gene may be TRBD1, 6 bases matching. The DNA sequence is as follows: TGTGCCAGCTACGACAGGCAAGAGACCCAGTACTTC. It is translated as CASYDRQETQYF.